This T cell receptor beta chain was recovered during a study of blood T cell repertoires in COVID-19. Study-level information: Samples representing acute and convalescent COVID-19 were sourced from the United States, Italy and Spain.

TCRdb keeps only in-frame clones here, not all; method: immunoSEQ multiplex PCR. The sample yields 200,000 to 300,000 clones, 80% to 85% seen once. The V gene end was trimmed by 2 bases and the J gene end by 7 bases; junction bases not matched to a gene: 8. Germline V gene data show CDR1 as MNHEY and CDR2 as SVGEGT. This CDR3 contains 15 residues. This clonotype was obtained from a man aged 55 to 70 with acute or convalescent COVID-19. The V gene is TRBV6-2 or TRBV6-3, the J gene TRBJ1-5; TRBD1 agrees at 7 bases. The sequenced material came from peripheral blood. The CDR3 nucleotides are TGTGCCAGCAGTTACCGCGGGACAGTGGAGCAGCCCCAGCATTTT. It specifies CASSYRGTVEQPQHF.